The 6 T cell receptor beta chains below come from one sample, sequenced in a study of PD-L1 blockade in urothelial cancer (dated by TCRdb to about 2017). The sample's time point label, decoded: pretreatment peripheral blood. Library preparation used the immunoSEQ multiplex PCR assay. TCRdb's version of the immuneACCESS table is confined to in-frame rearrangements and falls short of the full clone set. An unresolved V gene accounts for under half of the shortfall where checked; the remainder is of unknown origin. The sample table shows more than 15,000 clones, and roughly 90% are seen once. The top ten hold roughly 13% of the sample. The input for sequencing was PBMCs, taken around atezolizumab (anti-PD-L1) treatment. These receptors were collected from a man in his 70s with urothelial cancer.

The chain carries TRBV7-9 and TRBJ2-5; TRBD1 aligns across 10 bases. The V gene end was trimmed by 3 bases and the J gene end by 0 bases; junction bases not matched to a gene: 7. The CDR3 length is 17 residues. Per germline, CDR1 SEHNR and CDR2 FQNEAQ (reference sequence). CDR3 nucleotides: TGTGCCAGCAGCTTTGGGGACAGGGGACTGTACCAAGAGACCCAGTACTTC. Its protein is CASSFGDRGLYQETQYF.

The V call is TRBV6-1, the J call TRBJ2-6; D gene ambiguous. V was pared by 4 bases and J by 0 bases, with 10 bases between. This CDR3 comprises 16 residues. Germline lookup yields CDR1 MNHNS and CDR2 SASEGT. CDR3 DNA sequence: TGTGCCAGCAGTGTGGGCCAAAACTCTGGGGCCAACGTCCTGACTTTC. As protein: CASSVGQNSGANVLTF.

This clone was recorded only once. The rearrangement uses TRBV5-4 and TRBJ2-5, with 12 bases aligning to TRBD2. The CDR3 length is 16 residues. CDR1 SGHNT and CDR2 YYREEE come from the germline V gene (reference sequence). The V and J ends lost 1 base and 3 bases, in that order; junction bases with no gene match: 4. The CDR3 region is CASSLSASGGEETQYF. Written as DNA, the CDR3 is TGTGCCAGCAGCTTGTCGGCTAGCGGGGGGGAAGAGACCCAGTACTTC.

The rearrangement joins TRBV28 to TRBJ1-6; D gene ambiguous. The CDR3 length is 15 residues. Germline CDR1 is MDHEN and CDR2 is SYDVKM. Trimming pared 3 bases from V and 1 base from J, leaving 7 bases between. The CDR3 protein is CASSLPGSYNSPLHF. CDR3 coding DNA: TGTGCCAGCAGTTTGCCCGGGTCCTATAATTCACCCCTCCACTTT.

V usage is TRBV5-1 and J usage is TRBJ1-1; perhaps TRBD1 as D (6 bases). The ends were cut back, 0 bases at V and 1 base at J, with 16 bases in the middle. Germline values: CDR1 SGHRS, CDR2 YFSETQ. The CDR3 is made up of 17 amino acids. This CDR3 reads CASSLGPGGGRNTEAFF. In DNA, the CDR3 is TGCGCCAGCAGCTTGGGGCCGGGAGGGGGGAGGAACACTGAAGCTTTCTTT.

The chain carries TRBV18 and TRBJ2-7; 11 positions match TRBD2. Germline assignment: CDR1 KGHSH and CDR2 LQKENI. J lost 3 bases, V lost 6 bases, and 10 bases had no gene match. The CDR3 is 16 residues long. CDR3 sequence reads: CASSIRSGGAFYEQYF. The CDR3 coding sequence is TGTGCCAGCTCTATCCGTAGCGGGGGGGCTTTCTACGAGCAGTACTTC.